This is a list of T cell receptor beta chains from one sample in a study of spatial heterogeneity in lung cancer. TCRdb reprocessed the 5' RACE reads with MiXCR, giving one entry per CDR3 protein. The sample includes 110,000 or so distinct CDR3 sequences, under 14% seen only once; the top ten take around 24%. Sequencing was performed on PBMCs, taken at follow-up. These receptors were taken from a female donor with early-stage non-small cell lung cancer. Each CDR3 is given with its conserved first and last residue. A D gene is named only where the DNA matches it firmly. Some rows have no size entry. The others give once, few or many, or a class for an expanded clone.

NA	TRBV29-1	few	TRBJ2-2	CSAGGERAGELFF	TGCAGCGCAGGGGGGGAGCGCGCCGGGGAGCTGTTTTTT
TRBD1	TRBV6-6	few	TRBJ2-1	CASSARDSINEQFF	TGTGCCAGCAGTGCACGGGACAGCATCAATGAGCAGTTCTTC
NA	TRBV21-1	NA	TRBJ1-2	CASSSGTGLGAFGYTF	TGTGCCAGCAGCAGCGGGACAGGCCTAGGGGCCTTCGGCTACACCTTC
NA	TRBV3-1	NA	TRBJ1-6	CASSQDLAPLHF	TGTGCCAGCAGCCAAGATTTAGCACCCCTCCACTTT
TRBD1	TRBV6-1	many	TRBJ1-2	CASSLNYRGTAYGYTF	TGTGCCAGCAGCCTCAATTACAGGGGGACTGCATATGGCTACACCTTC
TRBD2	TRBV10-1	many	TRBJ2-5	CASSELSSGKETQYF	TGCGCCAGCAGTGAGTTGTCTAGCGGGAAAGAGACCCAGTACTTC
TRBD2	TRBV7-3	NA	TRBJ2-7	CASSSLPGTSGNQYF	TGTGCCAGCAGCTCGCTTCCCGGGACTAGCGGGAATCAGTACTTC
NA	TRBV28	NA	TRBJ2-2	CASSPRNLGVSTGELFF	TGTGCCAGCAGCCCGAGGAACCTAGGGGTATCCACCGGGGAGCTGTTTTTT
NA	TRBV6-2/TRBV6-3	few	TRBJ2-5	CASSYALQETQYF	TGTGCCAGCAGTTACGCGCTACAAGAGACCCAGTACTTC
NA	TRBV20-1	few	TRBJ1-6	CSAPGSGYNSPLHF	TGCAGTGCACCGGGATCAGGGTATAATTCACCCCTCCACTTT
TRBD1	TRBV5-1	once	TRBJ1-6	CACSLGLGQGNNSPLHF	TGCGCCTGCAGCTTGGGCCTGGGACAGGGGAATAATTCACCCCTCCACTTT
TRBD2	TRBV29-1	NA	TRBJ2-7	CSVALGTTGGEQYF	TGCAGCGTTGCCCTAGGGACTACAGGTGGAGAGCAGTACTTC
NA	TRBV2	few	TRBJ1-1	CASSRKAADTEAFF	TGTGCCAGCAGTAGGAAGGCGGCGGACACTGAAGCTTTCTTT
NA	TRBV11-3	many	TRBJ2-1	CASGSSEVYNEQFF	TGTGCCAGCGGATCTAGCGAAGTCTACAATGAGCAGTTCTTC
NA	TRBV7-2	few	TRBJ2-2	CASSRDRSRNGELFF	TGTGCCAGCAGCCGTGACAGATCCCGAAACGGGGAGCTGTTTTTT
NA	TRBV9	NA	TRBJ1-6	CASSVGRDFSPPHF	TGTGCCAGCAGCGTAGGACGGGATTTTTCACCCCCCCACTTT
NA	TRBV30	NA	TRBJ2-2	CAWMGGSNTGELFF	TGTGCCTGGATGGGTGGGTCGAACACCGGGGAGCTGTTTTTT
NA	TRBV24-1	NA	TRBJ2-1	CATSTGVGLKGQFF	TGTGCCACCAGTACCGGGGTCGGTCTTAAGGGGCAGTTCTTC
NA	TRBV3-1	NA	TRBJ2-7	CASSRAGYEQYF	TGTGCCAGCAGCCGTGCCGGGTACGAGCAGTACTTC
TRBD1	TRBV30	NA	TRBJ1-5	CAWSVQGPAPQHF	TGTGCCTGGAGTGTACAGGGGCCCGCGCCCCAGCATTTT
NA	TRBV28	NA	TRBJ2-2	CASSLGYLGELFF	TGTGCCAGCAGTTTGGGCTACCTGGGGGAGCTGTTTTTT
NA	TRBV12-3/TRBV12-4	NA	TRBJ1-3	CASSPFGNTIYF	TGTGCCAGCAGTCCCTTTGGAAACACCATATATTTT
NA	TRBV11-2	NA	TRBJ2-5	CASSGGPYQYQETQYF	TGTGCCAGCAGCGGGGGGCCTTATCAGTACCAAGAGACCCAGTACTTC
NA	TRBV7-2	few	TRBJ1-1	CASSSSAAAFF	TGTGCCAGCAGCTCCAGTGCGGCGGCTTTCTTT